This entry concerns a single T cell receptor beta chain. What it binds is not known. The sample originates from a study of cytomegalovirus exposure and HLA in healthy donors. Use of 60 Vbeta and 13 Jbeta primers characterized the PCR. The assay was immunoSEQ multiplex PCR, and TCRdb's table has in-frame clones only and misses some. This sample has 200,000 or so clones, with 87% found just once. The germline V and J ends were trimmed by 5 bases and 2 bases, with 23 bases remaining between them. The germline CDR1 and CDR2 sequences are SEHNR and FQNEAQ (reference sequence). There are 18 residues in the CDR3. General study points: The classifier reportedly diagnosed cytomegalovirus status with high sensitivity and specificity.

The receptor was derived from a man in his thirties or forties in good health and CMV-seronegative. Input material: PBMCs. The chain is built from TRBV7-9 and TRBJ2-3, with a tentative D call TRBD1 (6 bases). CDR3 sequence: CASSREKKNREITDTQYF. The CDR3 DNA reads as TGTGCCAGCAGCCGCGAAAAGAAAAACAGGGAAATCACAGATACGCAGTATTTT.